The present T cell receptor (beta chain) was sequenced within a study of blood T cell repertoires in COVID-19. Enrolled during active infection, Seattle patients were then followed longitudinally. Original handling: Counts of nucleated cells, estimated from reference gene primer amplification, were obtained. Here immunoSEQ multiplex PCR was the method, and the copy in TCRdb shows in-frame clones only, minus some. Clonal size and the V and J genes are those of that table, whereas D and trimming came from the DNA. This table has around 47,000 clones, 81% appearing once. This CDR3 is 16 amino acids long. J lost 6 bases, V lost 1 base, and 10 bases had no gene match. In germline, CDR1 is MGHDK, CDR2 SYGVNS. The table lists this clone with a few counts.

Material: peripheral blood. This TCR was sampled from a woman of 80 years or more with COVID-19, enrolled during active disease. The chain combines TRBV25-1 with TRBJ2-7; 9 nucleotides align to TRBD2. CDR3 sequence: CASSELRGTSRFEQYF. The CDR3 DNA sequence: TGTGCCAGCAGTGAATTGCGGGGGACTAGCCGATTCGAGCAGTACTTC.